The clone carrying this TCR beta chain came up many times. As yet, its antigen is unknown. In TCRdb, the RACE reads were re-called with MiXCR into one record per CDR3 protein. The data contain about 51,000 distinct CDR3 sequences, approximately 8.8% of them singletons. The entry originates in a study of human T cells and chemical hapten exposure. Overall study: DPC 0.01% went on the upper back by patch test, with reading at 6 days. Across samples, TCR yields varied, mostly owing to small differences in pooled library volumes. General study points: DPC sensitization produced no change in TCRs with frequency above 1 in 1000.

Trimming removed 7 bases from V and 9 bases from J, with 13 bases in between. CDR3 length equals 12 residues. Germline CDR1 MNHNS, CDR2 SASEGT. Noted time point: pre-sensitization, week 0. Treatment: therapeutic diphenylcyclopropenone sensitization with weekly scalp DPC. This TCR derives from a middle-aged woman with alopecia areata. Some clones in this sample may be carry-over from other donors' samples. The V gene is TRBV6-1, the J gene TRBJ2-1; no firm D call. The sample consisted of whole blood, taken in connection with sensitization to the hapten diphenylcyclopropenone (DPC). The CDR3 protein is CASTPWGSEQFF. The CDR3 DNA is TGTGCCAGCACCCCTTGGGGATCTGAGCAGTTCTTC.